The 3 T cell receptor beta chains reported below all come from one sample, sequenced in a study of PD-L1 blockade in urothelial cancer. Repertoires were generated with immunoSEQ multiplex PCR, while TCRdb's copy carries only in-frame clones and drops some. This sample has 50,000 to 55,000 clones, with roughly 86% found just once. Time point of the sample: pretreatment peripheral blood. The material was PBMCs, obtained around atezolizumab (anti-PD-L1) treatment. These receptors were taken from a man aged 60 to 75 with urothelial cancer.

The rearrangement links TRBV27 to TRBJ2-3, with 9 bases lining up with TRBD2. From germline, CDR1 is MNHEY and CDR2 SMNVEV (reference sequence). The V segment lost 7 bases and the J segment 4 bases; nucleotides outside the gene matches: 9. This CDR3 comprises 15 residues. In nucleotides, the CDR3 is TGTGCCAGCAATCAGATAGCGGGGGCCCCAGATACGCAGTATTTT. Protein sequence: CASNQIAGAPDTQYF.

The J gene is TRBJ2-1, the V gene TRBV11-3, with 11 positions matching TRBD2. The V segment lost 5 bases and the J segment 4 bases; nucleotides outside the gene matches: 7. The length of the CDR3 is 16 residues. From germline, CDR1 is SGHNT and CDR2 YENEEA. The CDR3 DNA is TGTGCCAGCAGCATTGGGCTAGCGGGAGGTTACAATGAGCAGTTCTTC. It yields the protein CASSIGLAGGYNEQFF. Based on the CDR3 plus reference TRBV11-3 and TRBJ2-1, the full variable domain is EAGVVQSPRYKIIEKKQPVAFWCNPISGHNTLYWYLQNLGQGPELLIRYENEEAVDDSQLPKDRFSAERLKGVDSTLKIQPAELGDSAVYLCASSIGLAGGYNEQFFGPGTRLTVL.

J is TRBJ1-4 and V is TRBV5-1; D not resolved. Trimming cost V 0 bases and J 5 bases, with 11 bases left between them. CDR3 size: 15 residues. Germline V gene data show CDR1 as SGHRS and CDR2 as YFSETQ. The CDR3 DNA reads as TGCGCCAGCAGCTTGGGAGGCAGCATGAATGAAAAACTGTTTTTT. Protein product: CASSLGGSMNEKLFF.